This T cell receptor (beta chain) was captured by sequencing in a study of cytomegalovirus exposure and HLA in healthy donors (dated by TCRdb to 2016 to 2017). With respect to the entire study: According to a later analysis, one platform produced both the 120 validation repertoires and the approximately 670 repertoires of the first cohort. The study aimed to test whether signatures of past pathogen exposure could be identified by cataloging public T cell receptors. In addition to the first cohort of 666 subjects, a separate validation cohort of 100 to 150 different subjects was used. To predict cytomegalovirus infection status, the study brought together high-throughput TCR immunosequencing, statistical association of individual TCRs with disease status, and machine learning.

The CDR3 sequence holds 13 residues, the cysteine and phenylalanine included. Only the CDR3 DNA is retained, 39 bases long and in frame from the first base. From the germline V gene (reference sequence), CDR1 is LNHDA and CDR2 is SQIVND. The V end gives up 7 bases and the J end 5 bases, leaving 7 bases in the junction not matched to a gene. The study at large found these results: A later analysis had no HLA typing for the validation cohort, so co-occurrence there was scored across all 130 or so repertoires. Across donors, most TCR sequences were observed very rarely, whereas some public TCRs were present in many individuals. In the study, roughly 160 TCR beta chains were listed as associated with cytomegalovirus. In both the original and validation cohorts, the classifier was reported to diagnose cytomegalovirus status with high specificity and sensitivity. A few of the identified cytomegalovirus-associated TCR beta chains were confirmed in vitro to be specific for cytomegalovirus antigens. According to the authors, the approach could potentially be generalized to other disease states and immunological phenotypes. A later analysis found that TCRs clustered in the first cohort also tended to co-occur in the 120 validation repertoires, with approximately 94% of cluster scores above 0.

Comment on this clone: Its recognized antigen is unknown. Base quality data are lacking; no much larger clone is found one base away.

The donors belonged to the validation cohort of around 130 subjects, which was separate from the approximately 700-subject first cohort. Receptors were amplified or captured by the immunoSEQ multiplex PCR assay. The published analysis was carried out like this. To diagnose cytomegalovirus status from the catalog of TCR beta chain sequences, a statistical classification framework was built. TCRdb obtained this table from immuneACCESS and retained in-frame rearrangements with V and J assigned. These tables miss some clones; where compared with another copy, unresolved V genes account for less than half of the shortfall, and the remainder is unexplained. V, J and clone size are those of that table, while D and trimming were read from the DNA. The sample includes around 130,000 clones, with roughly 90% observed a single time. In total, the top ten clones hold roughly 1.4% of the sample.

Material for sequencing was PBMCs. The sequence is built from TRBV19 and TRBJ1-1; 7 central nucleotides agree with TRBD1. This clonotype originated in a man aged 25 to 45 in good health and CMV-seronegative. The nucleotides are TGTGCCAGTATTCCGACAGGGAGAACTGAAGCTTTCTTT. Its protein product is CASIPTGRTEAFF.